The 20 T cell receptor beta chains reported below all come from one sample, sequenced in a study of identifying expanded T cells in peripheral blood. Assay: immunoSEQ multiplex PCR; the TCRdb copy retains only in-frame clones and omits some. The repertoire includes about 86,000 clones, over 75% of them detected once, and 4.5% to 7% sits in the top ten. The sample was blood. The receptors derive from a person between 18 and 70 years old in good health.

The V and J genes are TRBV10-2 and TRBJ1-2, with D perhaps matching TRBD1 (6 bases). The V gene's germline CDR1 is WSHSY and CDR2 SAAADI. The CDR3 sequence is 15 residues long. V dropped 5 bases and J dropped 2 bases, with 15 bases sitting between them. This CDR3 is CASSPAGQPNYGYTF. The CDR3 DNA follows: TGCGCCAGCAGTCCCGCCGGACAGCCCAACTATGGCTACACCTTC.

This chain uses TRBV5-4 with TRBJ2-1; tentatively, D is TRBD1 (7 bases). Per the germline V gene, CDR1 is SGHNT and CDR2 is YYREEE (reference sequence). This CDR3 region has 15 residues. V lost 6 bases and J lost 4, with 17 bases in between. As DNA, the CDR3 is TGTGCCAGCAACCTGGGGGGACAGATATACAATGAGCAGTTCTTC. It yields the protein CASNLGGQIYNEQFF.

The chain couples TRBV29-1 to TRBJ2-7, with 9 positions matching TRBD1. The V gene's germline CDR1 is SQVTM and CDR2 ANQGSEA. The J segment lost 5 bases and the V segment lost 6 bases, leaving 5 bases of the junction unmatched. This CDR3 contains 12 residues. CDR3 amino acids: CSVGQGGDEQYF. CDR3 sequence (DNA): TGCAGCGTGGGACAGGGTGGCGACGAGCAGTACTTC.

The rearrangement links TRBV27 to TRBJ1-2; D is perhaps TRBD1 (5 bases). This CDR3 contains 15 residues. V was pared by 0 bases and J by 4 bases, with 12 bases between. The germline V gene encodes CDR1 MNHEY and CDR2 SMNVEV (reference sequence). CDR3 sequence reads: CASSLSAGVGYGYTF. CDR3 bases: TGTGCCAGCAGTTTATCGGCGGGGGTTGGCTATGGCTACACCTTC.

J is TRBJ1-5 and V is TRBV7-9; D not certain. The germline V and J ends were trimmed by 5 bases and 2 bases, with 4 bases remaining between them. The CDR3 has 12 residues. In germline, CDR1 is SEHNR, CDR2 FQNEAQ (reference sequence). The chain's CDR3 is CASSQGNQPQHF. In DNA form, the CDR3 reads TGTGCCAGCAGCCAGGGCAATCAGCCCCAGCATTTT.

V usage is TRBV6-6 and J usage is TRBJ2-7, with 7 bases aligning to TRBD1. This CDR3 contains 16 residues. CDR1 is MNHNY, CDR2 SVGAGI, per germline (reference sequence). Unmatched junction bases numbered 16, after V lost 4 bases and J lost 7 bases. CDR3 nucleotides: TGTGCCAGCAGTTTGGGAGACAGGGCACCCTACGTGGAGCAGTACTTC. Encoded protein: CASSLGDRAPYVEQYF.

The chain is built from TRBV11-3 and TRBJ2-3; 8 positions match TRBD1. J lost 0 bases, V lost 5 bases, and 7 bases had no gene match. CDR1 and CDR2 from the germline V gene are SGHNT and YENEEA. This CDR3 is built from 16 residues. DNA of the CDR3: TGTGCCAGCAGCCGCCACGGGACAGGTAGCACAGATACGCAGTATTTT. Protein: CASSRHGTGSTDTQYF.

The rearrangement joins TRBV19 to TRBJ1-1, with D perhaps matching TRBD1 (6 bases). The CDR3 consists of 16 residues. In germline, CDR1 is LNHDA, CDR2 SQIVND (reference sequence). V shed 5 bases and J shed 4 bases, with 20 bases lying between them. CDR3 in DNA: TGTGCCAGTAGTGTAGCAGGGAAGGGGGGAAGCACTGAAGCTTTCTTT. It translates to CASSVAGKGGSTEAFF. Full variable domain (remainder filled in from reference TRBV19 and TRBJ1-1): DGGITQSPKYLFRKEGQNVTLSCEQNLNHDAMYWYRQDPGQGLRLIYYSQIVNDFQKGDIAEGYSVSREKKESFPLTVTSAQKNPTAFYLCASSVAGKGGSTEAFFGQGTRLTVV.

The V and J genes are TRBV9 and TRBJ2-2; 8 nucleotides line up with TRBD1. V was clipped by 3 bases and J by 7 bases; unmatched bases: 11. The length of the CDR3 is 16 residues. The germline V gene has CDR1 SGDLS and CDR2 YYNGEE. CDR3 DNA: TGTGCCAGCAGCGCCGGGGACAGGCCTTTCCTCGGGGAGCTGTTTTTT. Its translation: CASSAGDRPFLGELFF.

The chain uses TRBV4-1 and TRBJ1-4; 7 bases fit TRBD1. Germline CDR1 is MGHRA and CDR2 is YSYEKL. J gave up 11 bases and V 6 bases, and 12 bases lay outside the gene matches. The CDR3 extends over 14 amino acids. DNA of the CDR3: TGCGCCAGCAGACCCCAAAGACAGGGACTGAAACTGTTTTTT. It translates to CASRPQRQGLKLFF.

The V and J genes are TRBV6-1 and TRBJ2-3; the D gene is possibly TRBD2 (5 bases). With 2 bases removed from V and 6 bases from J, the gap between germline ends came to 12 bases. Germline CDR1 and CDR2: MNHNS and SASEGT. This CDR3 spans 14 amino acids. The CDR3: CASSEYGRGDTQYF. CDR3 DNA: TGTGCCAGCAGTGAATACGGGCGCGGGGATACGCAGTATTTT.

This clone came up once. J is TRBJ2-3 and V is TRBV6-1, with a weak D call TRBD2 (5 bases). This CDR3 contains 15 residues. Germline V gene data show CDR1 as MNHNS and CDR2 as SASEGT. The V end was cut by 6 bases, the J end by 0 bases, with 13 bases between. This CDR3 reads CASRKGLFSTDTQYF. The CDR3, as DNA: TGTGCCAGCAGAAAAGGACTTTTTAGCACAGATACGCAGTATTTT.

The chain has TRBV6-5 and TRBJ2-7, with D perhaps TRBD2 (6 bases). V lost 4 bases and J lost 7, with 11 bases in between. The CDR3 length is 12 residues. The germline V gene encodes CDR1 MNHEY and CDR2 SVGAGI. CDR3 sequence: CASSLAAGEQYF. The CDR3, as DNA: TGTGCCAGCAGTTTAGCGGCAGGGGAGCAGTACTTC.

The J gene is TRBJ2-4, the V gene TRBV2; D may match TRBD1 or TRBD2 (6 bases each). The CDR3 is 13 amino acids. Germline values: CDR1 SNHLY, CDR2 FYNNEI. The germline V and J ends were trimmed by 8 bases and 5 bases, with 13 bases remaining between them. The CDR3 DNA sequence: TGTGCCAGCGTGCGGGACATAGAAAACATTCAGTACTTC. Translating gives CASVRDIENIQYF.

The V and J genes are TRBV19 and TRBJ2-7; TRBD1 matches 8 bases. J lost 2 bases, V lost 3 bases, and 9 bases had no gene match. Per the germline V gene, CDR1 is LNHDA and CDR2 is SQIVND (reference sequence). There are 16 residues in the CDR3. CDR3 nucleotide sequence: TGTGCCAGTAGTATTCTCCCCCGGACAGGGACCTACGAGCAGTACTTC. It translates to CASSILPRTGTYEQYF.

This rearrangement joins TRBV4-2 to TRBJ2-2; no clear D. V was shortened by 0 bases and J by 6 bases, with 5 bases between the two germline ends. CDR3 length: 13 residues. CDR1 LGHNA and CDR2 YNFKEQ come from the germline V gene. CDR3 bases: TGTGCCAGCAGCCAAGAACTATCCGGGGAGCTGTTTTTT. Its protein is CASSQELSGELFF.

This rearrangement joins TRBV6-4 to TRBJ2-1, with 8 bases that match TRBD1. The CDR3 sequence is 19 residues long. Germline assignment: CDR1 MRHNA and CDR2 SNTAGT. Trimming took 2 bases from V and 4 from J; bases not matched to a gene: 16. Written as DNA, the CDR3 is TGTGCCAGCAGTGACCCTATCTCTCTCCGGACAGGGTCTTACAATGAGCAGTTCTTC. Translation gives CASSDPISLRTGSYNEQFF.

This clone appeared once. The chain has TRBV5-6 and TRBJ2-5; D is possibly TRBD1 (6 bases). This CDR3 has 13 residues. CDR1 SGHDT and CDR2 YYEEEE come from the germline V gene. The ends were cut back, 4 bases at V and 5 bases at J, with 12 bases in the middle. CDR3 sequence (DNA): TGTGCCAGCAGCCCGACAGGAGCCGAGACCCAGTACTTC. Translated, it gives CASSPTGAETQYF.

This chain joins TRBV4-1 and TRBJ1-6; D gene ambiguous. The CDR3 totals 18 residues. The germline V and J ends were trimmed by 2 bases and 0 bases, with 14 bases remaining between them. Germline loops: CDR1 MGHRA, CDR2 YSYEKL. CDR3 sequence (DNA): TGCGCCAGCAGCCAATCCTTTTCGTGGAGCTCCTATAATTCACCCCTCCACTTT. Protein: CASSQSFSWSSYNSPLHF.

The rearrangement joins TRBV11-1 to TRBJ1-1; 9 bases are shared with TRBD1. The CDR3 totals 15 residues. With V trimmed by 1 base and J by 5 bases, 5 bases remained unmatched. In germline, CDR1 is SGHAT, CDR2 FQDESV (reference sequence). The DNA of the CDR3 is TGTGCCAGCAGCTTAGGGGACAGGGTGGGAACTGAAGCTTTCTTT. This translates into CASSLGDRVGTEAFF.